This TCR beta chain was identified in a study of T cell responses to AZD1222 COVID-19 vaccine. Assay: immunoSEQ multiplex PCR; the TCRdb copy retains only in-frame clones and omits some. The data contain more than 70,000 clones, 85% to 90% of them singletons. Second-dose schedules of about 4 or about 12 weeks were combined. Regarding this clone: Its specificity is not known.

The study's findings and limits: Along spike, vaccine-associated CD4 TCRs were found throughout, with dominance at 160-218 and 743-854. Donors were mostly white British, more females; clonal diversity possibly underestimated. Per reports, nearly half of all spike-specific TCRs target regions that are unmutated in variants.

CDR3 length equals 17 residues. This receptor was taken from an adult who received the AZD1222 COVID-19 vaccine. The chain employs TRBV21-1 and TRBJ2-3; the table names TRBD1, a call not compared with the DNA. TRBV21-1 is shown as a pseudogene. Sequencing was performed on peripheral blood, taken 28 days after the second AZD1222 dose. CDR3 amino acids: CASNDRVVIGRTDTQYF. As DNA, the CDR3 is TGTGCCAGCAACGACAGGGTCGTAATAGGTAGGACAGATACGCAGTATTTT.